These 19 T cell receptor beta chains were sequenced from one sample in a study of T cell repertoires in cytomegalovirus infection. TCRdb redid the calling of the reads with MiXCR, one entry per CDR3 protein. Of some 700,000 distinct CDR3 sequences in the sample, roughly a third were seen once. The sequencing sample was made of PBMCs. Receptors originate from a human donor in good health (CMV status not recorded). Some clones in this sample may be carry-over from other donors' samples.

This clonotype was counted between two and nine times. This rearrangement joins TRBV19 to TRBJ2-1; 7 bases align to TRBD2. J lost 7 bases, V lost 4 bases, and 4 bases had no gene match. The length of the CDR3 is 13 residues. Germline lookup yields CDR1 LNHDA and CDR2 SQIVND (reference sequence). DNA of the CDR3: TGTGCCAGTAGTACGACTAGCTGGAATGAGCAGTTCTTC. Its translation: CASSTTSWNEQFF.

This clonotype turned up a few times. The chain carries TRBV12-3 or TRBV12-4 and TRBJ1-2, with 9 positions matching TRBD1. The CDR3 is 15 amino acids. The J segment lost 6 bases and the V segment lost 5 bases, leaving 10 bases of the junction unmatched. In DNA form, the CDR3 reads TGTGCCAGCAGTCCGGGACAGGGCGTTGGGAATGGCTACACCTTC. It codes for CASSPGQGVGNGYTF.

J is TRBJ1-5 and V is TRBV6-6; no definite D call. V dropped 5 bases and J dropped 1 base, with 9 bases sitting between them. The germline V gene has CDR1 MNHNY and CDR2 SVGAGI (reference sequence). The CDR3 totals 14 residues. In nucleotides, the CDR3 is TGTGCCAGCAGTGTTGAGGTGAGCAATCAGCCCCAGCATTTT. This codes for CASSVEVSNQPQHF.

The sample holds a few counts of this clonotype. This chain links TRBV24-1 with TRBJ2-3; 10 nucleotides line up with TRBD2. Trimming cost V 5 bases and J 2 bases; bases outside gene matches: 9. Germline CDR1 and CDR2: KGHDR and SFDVKD. This CDR3 comprises 17 residues. The CDR3 bases are TGTGCCACCAGTGGCTTGAAACTAGCGGGGACCACAGATACGCAGTATTTT. Protein sequence: CATSGLKLAGTTDTQYF.

Ten or more counts support this clonotype. The chain carries TRBV7-2 and TRBJ2-7; 8 nucleotides line up with TRBD1. After removal of 3 bases from V and 3 bases from J, the junction contained 10 bases not matched to a gene. From germline, CDR1 is SGHTA and CDR2 FQGNSA. This CDR3 spans 16 amino acids. In nucleotides, the CDR3 is TGTGCCAGCAGCTTGTCACCGGGACAGGAGGACTACGAGCAGTACTTC. It specifies CASSLSPGQEDYEQYF. The full variable domain, its missing parts supplied by reference TRBV7-2 and TRBJ2-7, is GAGVSQSPSNKVTEKGKDVELRCDPISGHTALYWYRQSLGQGLEFLIYFQGNSAPDKSGLPSDRFSAERTGGSVSTLTIQRTQQEDSAVYLCASSLSPGQEDYEQYFGPGTRLTVT.

This clonotype turned up a few times. The V call is TRBV20-1, the J call TRBJ1-4; no clear D gene. The V gene's germline CDR1 is DFQATT and CDR2 SNEGSKA (reference sequence). The CDR3 contains 11 residues. Trimming took 2 bases from V and 4 from J, leaving 2 bases between them. DNA of the CDR3: TGCAGTGCTAGACATAATGAAAAACTGTTTTTT. Translated, it gives CSARHNEKLFF.

This clonotype was detected only once. CDR3 amino acids: CSVGDRGTYEQYF. The CDR3 DNA reads as TGCAGCGTAGGGGACAGGGGGACCTACGAGCAGTACTTC. This rearrangement joins TRBV29-1 to TRBJ2-7; 11 nucleotides align to TRBD1. Per the germline V gene, CDR1 is SQVTM and CDR2 is ANQGSEA. This CDR3 spans 13 amino acids. The V and J ends lost 6 bases and 2 bases, in that order; junction bases with no gene match: 3.

The V call is TRBV11-2, the J call TRBJ1-1; a weak D match, TRBD1 (5 bases). The germline V and J ends were trimmed by 5 bases and 1 base, with 23 bases remaining between them. The CDR3 sequence is 18 residues long. CDR1 is SGHAT and CDR2 is FQNNGV in the germline V gene. CDR3 in amino acids: CASSPDRNSPRRNTEAFF. CDR3 bases: TGTGCCAGCAGCCCCGACAGAAATTCCCCAAGGCGGAACACTGAAGCTTTCTTT.

On this clonotype: The CDR3 end shows no conserved phenylalanine or tryptophan, and so a read error is likely. The chain uses TRBV7-2 and TRBJ2-5; 7 nucleotides agree with TRBD2. J was trimmed by 7 bases and V by 4 bases; bases with no gene match: 3. CDR1 SGHTA and CDR2 FQGNSA come from the germline V gene. The CDR3 loop spans 12 amino acids. The CDR3 DNA sequence: TGTGCCAGCAGCTCTCGCGGGGGGACCCAGTACTTA. Residues: CASSSRGGTQYL.

The chain employs TRBV28 and TRBJ2-7, with 8 positions matching TRBD1. CDR1 is MDHEN and CDR2 is SYDVKM in the germline V gene. J gave up 5 bases and V 2 bases, and 11 bases lay outside the gene matches. CDR3 size: 16 residues. The CDR3 protein is CASSLVLWQGANEQYF. The CDR3 DNA follows: TGTGCCAGCAGTTTAGTTCTGTGGCAGGGGGCCAACGAGCAGTACTTC.

This clonotype has only a few counts. V and J are TRBV7-8 and TRBJ2-1; 9 bases agree with TRBD2. CDR3 size: 16 residues. CDR1 and CDR2 (germline): SGHVS, FQNEAQ. J gave up 8 bases and V 0 bases, and 8 bases lay outside the gene matches. CDR3 in amino acids: CASSLAQAGGPYEQFF. CDR3 bases: TGTGCCAGCAGCTTAGCGCAGGCGGGAGGGCCCTATGAGCAGTTCTTC.

The count of this clonotype is one. It may be a read error: a sequence one base away is much more abundant. This chain connects TRBV12-3 or TRBV12-4 to TRBJ1-1, with D perhaps TRBD1 (5 bases). The CDR3 contains 16 residues. Trimming shortened V by 5 bases and J by 4 bases, and 20 bases separated the two germline ends. CDR3 residues: CASSPTWGMGSTEAFF. The DNA of the CDR3 is TGTGCCAGCAGTCCGACATGGGGCATGGGTAGCACTGAAGCTTTCTTT.

The chain joins TRBV2 to TRBJ1-5; a possible D gene is TRBD1 (5 bases). This CDR3 has 13 residues. V lost 6 bases and J 4 bases, leaving 10 bases between the germline ends. Germline values: CDR1 SNHLY, CDR2 FYNNEI. The CDR3 DNA reads TGTGCCAGCAGGAGGGACGTAAATCAGCCCCAGCATTTT. Its translation: CASRRDVNQPQHF. Full variable domain (outside the CDR3, taken from reference TRBV2 and TRBJ1-5): EPEVTQTPSHQVTQMGQEVILRCVPISNHLYFYWYRQILGQKVEFLVSFYNNEISEKSEIFDDQFSVERPDGSNFTLKIRSTKLEDSAMYFCASRRDVNQPQHFGDGTRLSIL.

The chain couples TRBV10-3 to TRBJ2-1; D might be TRBD2 (6 bases). The CDR3 runs to 16 residues. The germline V and J ends were trimmed by 5 bases and 1 base, with 15 bases remaining between them. Germline CDR1 reads ENHRY; CDR2 reads SYGVKD. As DNA, the CDR3 is TGTGCCATCAGTACGCTAGCGCCCCAGTCCTACAATGAGCAGTTCTTC. As protein: CAISTLAPQSYNEQFF.

This clonotype was counted a few times. V is TRBV7-3 and J is TRBJ1-3; D is unclear. The germline V and J ends were trimmed by 1 base and 5 bases, with 3 bases remaining between them. This CDR3 comprises 12 residues. Germline V lookup: CDR1 SGHTA, CDR2 FQGTGA. The CDR3 sequence is CASSLIRNTIYF. The CDR3 bases are TGTGCCAGCAGCTTAATCCGAAACACCATATATTTT.

The rearrangement links TRBV28 to TRBJ2-1; D could derive from TRBD1 or TRBD2 (5 bases each). This CDR3 has 15 amino acids. Germline CDR1 reads MDHEN; CDR2 reads SYDVKM. The V end was cut by 6 bases, the J end by 3 bases, with 15 bases between. The CDR3 sequence: CASRAGMAGYNEQFF. In DNA form, the CDR3 reads TGTGCCAGCAGAGCAGGGATGGCGGGCTACAATGAGCAGTTCTTC.

The chain uses TRBV29-1 and TRBJ1-3, with D uncertain. Between the trimmed V and J ends, which lost 6 bases and 4 bases, there was a span of 13 bases. The CDR3 has 13 residues. Germline CDR1 is SQVTM and CDR2 is ANQGSEA. CDR3 nucleotide sequence: TGCAGCGTCGTTTTCGAGCCGGGAAACACCATATATTTT. It translates to CSVVFEPGNTIYF.

This rearrangement joins TRBV20-1 to TRBJ1-5, with D unclear. The CDR3 extends over 12 amino acids. Trimming removed 5 bases from V and 10 bases from J, with 15 bases in between. Germline V CDR1 and CDR2: DFQATT, SNEGSKA (reference sequence). The CDR3 here is CSASDALFPQHF. The CDR3 nucleotides read TGCAGTGCTTCGGACGCCTTGTTCCCCCAGCATTTT.

This clonotype was detected a few times. J is TRBJ2-1 and V is TRBV5-6, with 8 bases fitting TRBD1. V lost 5 bases and J lost 3; bases outside the gene matches: 7. The germline V gene encodes CDR1 SGHDT and CDR2 YYEEEE. The CDR3 extends over 15 amino acids. CDR3 sequence reads: CASRYDRGSYNEQFF. The CDR3 nucleotides read TGTGCCAGCAGATATGACAGGGGCAGCTACAATGAGCAGTTCTTC.